This T cell receptor (beta chain) was retrieved from a study of T cell responses to AZD1222 COVID-19 vaccine. About this clone itself: Its antigen is undetermined.

Findings of the study overall: Vaccine-associated CD4 TCRs spanned spike, dominant at 160-218 and 743-854. With two AZD1222 doses given, Spike-specific TCR breadth and depth both rose. Seropositivity was recorded at baseline in only 5 or 6 AZD1222 recipients. Without day 14 samples, only post-peak T cell repertoires were studied.

Sequencing was performed with immunoSEQ multiplex PCR; in TCRdb, only in-frame clones are kept and a portion is missing. The data hold under 200,000 clones, with almost 95% observed a single time. Sequencing was performed on peripheral blood, taken on day 0 of AZD1222 vaccination. This receptor was obtained from an adult in good health.

The CDR3 reads CASSPLTSGGLNEQFF. Here the CDR3 DNA reads TGCGCCAGCAGCCCCCTGACTAGCGGGGGTTTAAATGAGCAGTTCTTC. The chain is built from TRBV4-1 and TRBJ2-1; 12 nucleotides align to TRBD2. The junction had 8 bases not matched to a gene; V was cut back by 4 bases and J by 7 bases. From germline, CDR1 is MGHRA and CDR2 YSYEKL. There are 16 residues in the CDR3.